This TCR beta chain was observed in a study of T cells in Graves' hyperthyroidism and ophthalmopathy. The study, taken as a whole, reports: Progression to ophthalmopathy was predicted a median of about 6.6 months early. Most thyroid clonotypes that were expanded above 0.001 also turned up in blood.

Amplified TCR beta CDR3 regions came from RNA transcripts. TCR CDR3 regions were first amplified by RT-PCR with HTBI primers. TCRdb itself ran the multiplex PCR reads through MiXCR, one entry per CDR3 protein. This table has some 720,000 distinct CDR3 sequences, about a sixth appearing once. V lost 3 bases to trimming and J lost 5 bases, with 11 bases between them. Per germline, CDR1 LNHDA and CDR2 SQIVND (reference sequence). CDR3 length: 14 amino acids. As for this clonotype: The antigen is undetermined.

Input material: blood. The rearrangement uses TRBV19 and TRBJ2-1; maybe TRBD2 (5 bases). The clonotype comes from a man aged 18 to 35 with Graves' hyperthyroidism. CDR3 in DNA: TGTGCCAGTAGTATTTGGGAGTCTCACAATGAGCAGTTCTTC. This sequence encodes CASSIWESHNEQFF.